The next 18 T cell receptor beta chains were all read from a single sample in a study of Graves' ophthalmopathy and Graves' hyperthyroidism. The study amplified TCR beta CDR3 regions using RNA transcripts. First-round RT-PCR relied on HTBI primers, and a second-round multiplex PCR came next. MiXCR, run by TCRdb on the multiplex PCR reads, gives a single entry per CDR3 protein. The table has 400,000 to 450,000 distinct CDR3 sequences, roughly 21% seen once. Sequenced sample: peripheral blood. These receptors came from a woman younger than 35 with stable Graves' hyperthyroidism.

The table lists this clonotype with many counts. V gene TRBV2 combines with J gene TRBJ2-7; TRBD2 matches 8 bases. Trimming took 6 bases from V and 7 from J; bases not matched to a gene: 11. This CDR3 comprises 14 residues. CDR1 and CDR2 from the germline V gene are SNHLY and FYNNEI. CDR3 sequence (DNA): TGTGCCAGCAGCCGCTTAGCGGGATTTGGAGAGCAGTACTTC. This sequence encodes CASSRLAGFGEQYF.

This clonotype was counted at least ten times. The chain combines TRBV12-3 or TRBV12-4 with TRBJ2-7, with D maybe TRBD1 (5 bases). CDR3 length: 14 residues. The V end lost 1 base, the J end lost 6 bases, and 13 bases lay between the germline ends. In DNA form, the CDR3 reads TGTGCCAGCAGTTTAGGGGCAGGGAACAGCGAGCAGTACTTC. Protein sequence: CASSLGAGNSEQYF.

This clonotype has at least ten counts. The chain carries TRBV5-1 and TRBJ2-7, with unresolved D. Per the germline V gene, CDR1 is SGHRS and CDR2 is YFSETQ. CDR3 length equals 15 residues. With 1 base removed from V and 1 base from J, the gap between germline ends came to 12 bases. The CDR3 is CASSLLGSRSYEQYF. The DNA for the CDR3 is TGCGCCAGCAGCTTGTTAGGGTCCCGATCCTACGAGCAGTACTTC.

This clonotype has at least ten counts. The chain links TRBV11-2 to TRBJ2-5; D is unresolved. This CDR3 region has 17 residues. With 4 bases removed from V and 0 bases from J, the gap between germline ends came to 18 bases. CDR1 is SGHAT and CDR2 is FQNNGV in the germline V gene. CDR3 in DNA: TGTGCCAGCAGCTCCGGTCTCTCGGCGGCCAACCAAGAGACCCAGTACTTC. It is translated as CASSSGLSAANQETQYF.

This clonotype was seen at least ten times. The V gene is TRBV28, the J gene TRBJ2-7; D not certain. The CDR3 is made up of 13 amino acids. Germline CDR1 and CDR2: MDHEN and SYDVKM. Between the trimmed V and J ends, which lost 7 bases and 1 base, there was a span of 11 bases. CDR3 sequence reads: CASNPQSSYEQYF. The CDR3 nucleotides read TGTGCCAGCAACCCACAGAGTTCCTACGAGCAGTACTTC.

This clonotype has ten or more counts. This rearrangement joins TRBV2 to TRBJ2-2; TRBD2 might be the D (6 bases). Trimming shortened V by 1 base and J by 2 bases, and 23 bases separated the two germline ends. The CDR3 covers 20 residues. Per the germline V gene, CDR1 is SNHLY and CDR2 is FYNNEI. Here the CDR3 DNA reads TGTGCCAGCAGTGAAGACCCAAGCCTGGCGGGGCGACATAACACCGGGGAGCTGTTTTTT. Translation: CASSEDPSLAGRHNTGELFF.

This clonotype was seen at least ten times. The chain combines TRBV6-1 with TRBJ1-5, with D uncertain. V gave up 6 bases and J gave up 0 bases, with 6 bases separating them. Germline V gene sequence: CDR1 MNHNS, CDR2 SASEGT. The CDR3 contains 13 residues. CDR3 bases: TGTGCCAGCAGGGCCGCTAGCAATCAGCCCCAGCATTTT. Its translation: CASRAASNQPQHF.

This clonotype was counted ten times or more. This chain joins TRBV11-2 and TRBJ2-5; D may be TRBD2 (6 bases). From germline, CDR1 is SGHAT and CDR2 FQNNGV. There are 15 residues in the CDR3. With 2 bases removed from V and 9 bases from J, the gap between germline ends came to 19 bases. CDR3 bases: TGTGCCAGCAGCTTAAGGCTGTCTAGCGCGAAGCCCCAGTACTTC. This gives the protein CASSLRLSSAKPQYF.

This clonotype was seen at least ten times. The CDR3 DNA reads as TGTGCCAGCAGCCCCCGGAGTTCACAAGAGACCCAGTACTTC. This encodes CASSPRSSQETQYF. The chain recombines TRBV9 with TRBJ2-5; D is unclear. This CDR3 is 14 amino acids long. Germline lookup yields CDR1 SGDLS and CDR2 YYNGEE. The V and J ends lost 4 bases and 2 bases respectively, with 12 bases between them. The full variable domain, its missing parts supplied by reference TRBV9 and TRBJ2-5, is DSGVTQTPKHLITATGQRVTLRCSPRSGDLSVYWYQQSLDQGLQFLIQYYNGEERAKGNILERFSAQQFPDLHSELNLSSLELGDSALYFCASSPRSSQETQYFGPGTRLLVL.

This clonotype was seen many times. The V gene is TRBV12-3 or TRBV12-4, the J gene TRBJ1-1; TRBD1 is a possible D gene (5 bases). V was shortened by 7 bases and J by 5 bases, with 14 bases between the two germline ends. The CDR3 extends over 13 amino acids. For the CDR3, the DNA is TGTGCCAGCACGTTAGGGGCCCGGACTGAAGCTTTCTTT. As protein: CASTLGARTEAFF.

This clonotype was recorded many times. The rearrangement joins TRBV28 to TRBJ2-7, with D possibly matching TRBD2 (5 bases). V dropped 2 bases and J dropped 0 bases, with 11 bases sitting between them. The CDR3 is made up of 15 amino acids. CDR1 is MDHEN and CDR2 is SYDVKM in the germline V gene. The CDR3 reads CASSLADYSSYEQYF. As DNA, the CDR3 is TGTGCCAGCAGTTTAGCCGACTACAGCTCCTACGAGCAGTACTTC.

The V and J genes are TRBV12-3 or TRBV12-4 and TRBJ2-2, with D possibly matching TRBD1 (5 bases). The CDR3 has 12 residues. With 5 bases removed from V and 5 bases from J, the gap between germline ends came to 6 bases. The chain's CDR3 is CASSHRTGELFF. The CDR3 DNA sequence: TGTGCCAGCAGTCACAGGACCGGGGAGCTGTTTTTT.

This chain connects TRBV6-1 to TRBJ1-2; tentatively, D is TRBD1 (5 bases). CDR3 length equals 13 residues. Trimming shortened V by 5 bases and J by 3 bases, and 10 bases separated the two germline ends. The V gene's germline CDR1 is MNHNS and CDR2 SASEGT. The CDR3 is CASSPQEDYGYTF. The CDR3 DNA reads as TGTGCCAGCAGTCCACAGGAAGACTATGGCTACACCTTC.

This clonotype came up many times. This sequence joins TRBV2 and TRBJ2-7, with 7 nucleotides matching TRBD2. The germline V gene encodes CDR1 SNHLY and CDR2 FYNNEI. Trimming cost V 1 base and J 5 bases; bases outside gene matches: 5. This CDR3 is built from 14 residues. CDR3 amino acids: CASSEGLAIHEQYF. The DNA of the CDR3 is TGTGCCAGCAGTGAAGGACTAGCTATCCACGAGCAGTACTTC.

A note on this clonotype: No conserved phenylalanine or tryptophan is present at the end of the CDR3, so a read error is the likely explanation. The chain carries TRBV7-2 and TRBJ1-1; no reliable D call. Trimming removed 2 bases from V and 4 bases from J, with 14 bases in between. This CDR3 has 15 residues. The germline gives CDR1 SGHTA, CDR2 FQGNSA. The CDR3 spells CASSLSNLVGTEAFV. The CDR3 region has the DNA TGTGCCAGCAGCTTATCCAATCTGGTAGGCACTGAAGCTTTCGTT.

The chain's CDR3 is CASSFQGNSRYGYTF. CDR3 sequence (DNA): TGTGCCAGCAGTTTCCAGGGTAACTCCCGATATGGCTACACCTTC. V gene TRBV12-3 or TRBV12-4 combines with J gene TRBJ1-2, with D possibly being TRBD1 (5 bases). The CDR3 totals 15 residues. Trimming cost V 3 bases and J 5 bases, with 16 bases left between them.

Many counts were recorded for this clonotype. The chain recombines TRBV30 with TRBJ1-1; no clear D gene. This CDR3 region has 14 residues. Looked up from germline, CDR1 is GTSNPN and CDR2 is SVGIG (reference sequence). V was trimmed by 5 bases and J by 10 bases, leaving 23 bases between them. In DNA, the CDR3 is TGTGCCTGGCCTGTCCGGACTGCCGGTAAGAGAGCTTTCTTT. Its protein product is CAWPVRTAGKRAFF.

This clonotype showed up many times. J is TRBJ2-7 and V is TRBV2; no clear D gene. CDR1 is SNHLY, CDR2 FYNNEI, per germline. This CDR3 contains 12 residues. Trimming stripped 8 bases from V and 6 bases from J, with 14 bases between. DNA of the CDR3: TGTGCCAGCGGCAAATTAAATCTCGAGCAGTACTTC. Protein: CASGKLNLEQYF.